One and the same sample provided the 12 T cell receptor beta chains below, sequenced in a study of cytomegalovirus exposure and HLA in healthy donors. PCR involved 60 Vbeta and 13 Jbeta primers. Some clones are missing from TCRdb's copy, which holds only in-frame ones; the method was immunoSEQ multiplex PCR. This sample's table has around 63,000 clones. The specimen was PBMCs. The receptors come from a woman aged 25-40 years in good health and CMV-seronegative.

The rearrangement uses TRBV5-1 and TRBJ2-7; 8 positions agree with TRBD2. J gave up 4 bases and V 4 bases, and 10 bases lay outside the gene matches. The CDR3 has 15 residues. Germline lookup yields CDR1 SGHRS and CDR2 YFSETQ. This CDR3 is CASSHPGGGTYEQYF. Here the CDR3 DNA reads TGCGCCAGCAGCCATCCGGGCGGGGGGACGTACGAGCAGTACTTC.

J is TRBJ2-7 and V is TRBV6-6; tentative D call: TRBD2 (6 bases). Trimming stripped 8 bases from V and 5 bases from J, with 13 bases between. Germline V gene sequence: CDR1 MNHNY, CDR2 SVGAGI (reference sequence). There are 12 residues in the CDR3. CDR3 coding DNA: TGTGCCAGCTCCTCCCCGGGGGACGAGCAGTACTTC. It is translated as CASSSPGDEQYF.

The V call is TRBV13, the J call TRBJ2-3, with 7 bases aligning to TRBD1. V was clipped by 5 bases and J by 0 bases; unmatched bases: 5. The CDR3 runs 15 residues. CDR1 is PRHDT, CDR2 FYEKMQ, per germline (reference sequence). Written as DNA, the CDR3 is TGTGCCAGCAGCAAGGACAGGACCAGCACAGATACGCAGTATTTT. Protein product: CASSKDRTSTDTQYF. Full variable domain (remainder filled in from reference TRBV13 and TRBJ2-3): AAGVIQSPRHLIKEKRETATLKCYPIPRHDTVYWYQQGPGQDPQFLISFYEKMQSDKGSIPDRFSAQQFSDYHSELNMSSLELGDSALYFCASSKDRTSTDTQYFGPGTRLTVL.

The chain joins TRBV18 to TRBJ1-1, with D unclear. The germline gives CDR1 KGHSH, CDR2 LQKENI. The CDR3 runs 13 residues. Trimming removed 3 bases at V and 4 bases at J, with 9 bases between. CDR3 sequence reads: CASSPQEGTEAFF. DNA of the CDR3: TGTGCCAGCTCACCCCAGGAGGGCACTGAAGCTTTCTTT. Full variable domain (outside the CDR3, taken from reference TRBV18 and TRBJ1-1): NAGVMQNPRHLVRRRGQEARLRCSPMKGHSHVYWYRQLPEEGLKFMVYLQKENIIDESGMPKERFSAEFPKEGPSILRIQQVVRGDSAAYFCASSPQEGTEAFFGQGTRLTVV.

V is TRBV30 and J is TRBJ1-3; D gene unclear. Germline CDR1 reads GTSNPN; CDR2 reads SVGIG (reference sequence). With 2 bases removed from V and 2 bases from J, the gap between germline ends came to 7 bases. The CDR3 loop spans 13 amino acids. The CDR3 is CAWSRTTGNTIYF. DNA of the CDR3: TGTGCCTGGAGTCGAACTACTGGAAACACCATATATTTT.

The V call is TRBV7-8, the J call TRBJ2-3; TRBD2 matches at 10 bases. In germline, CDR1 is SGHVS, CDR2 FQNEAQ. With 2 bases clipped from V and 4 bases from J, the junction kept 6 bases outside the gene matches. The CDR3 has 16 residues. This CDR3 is CASSLRASGSADTQYF. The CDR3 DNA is TGTGCCAGCAGCTTAAGGGCTAGCGGGAGTGCAGATACGCAGTATTTT.

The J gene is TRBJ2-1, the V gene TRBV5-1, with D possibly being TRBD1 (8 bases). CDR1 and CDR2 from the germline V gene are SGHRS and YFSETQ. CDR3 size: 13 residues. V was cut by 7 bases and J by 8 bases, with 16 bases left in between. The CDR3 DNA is TGCGCCAGCCAAGCGGGACAGGTCGATGAGCAGTTCTTC. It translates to CASQAGQVDEQFF.

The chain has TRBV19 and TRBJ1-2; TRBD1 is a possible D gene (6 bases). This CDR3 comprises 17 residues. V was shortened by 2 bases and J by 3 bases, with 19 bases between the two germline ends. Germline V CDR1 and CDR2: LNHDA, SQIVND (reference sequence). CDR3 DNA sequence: TGTGCCAGTAGTATACGAGACATGGCCAGGGGCGACTATGGCTACACCTTC. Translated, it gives CASSIRDMARGDYGYTF.

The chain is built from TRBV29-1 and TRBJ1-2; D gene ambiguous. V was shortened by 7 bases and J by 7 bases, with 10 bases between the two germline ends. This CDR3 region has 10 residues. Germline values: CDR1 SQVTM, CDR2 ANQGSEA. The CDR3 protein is CSAAAGGYTF. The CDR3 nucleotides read TGCAGCGCCGCGGCGGGTGGCTACACCTTC.

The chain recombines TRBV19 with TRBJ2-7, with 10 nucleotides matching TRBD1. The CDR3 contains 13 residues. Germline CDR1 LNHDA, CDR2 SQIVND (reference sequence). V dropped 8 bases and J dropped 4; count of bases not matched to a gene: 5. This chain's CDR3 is CASGRQGAYEQYF. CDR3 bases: TGTGCCAGTGGTCGACAGGGGGCTTACGAGCAGTACTTC.

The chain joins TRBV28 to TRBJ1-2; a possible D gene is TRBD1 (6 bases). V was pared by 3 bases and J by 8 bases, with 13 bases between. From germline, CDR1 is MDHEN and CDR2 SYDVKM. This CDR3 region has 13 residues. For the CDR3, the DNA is TGTGCCAGCAGTTTGGGGGCCCTGGTGGGCTACACCTTC. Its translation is CASSLGALVGYTF.

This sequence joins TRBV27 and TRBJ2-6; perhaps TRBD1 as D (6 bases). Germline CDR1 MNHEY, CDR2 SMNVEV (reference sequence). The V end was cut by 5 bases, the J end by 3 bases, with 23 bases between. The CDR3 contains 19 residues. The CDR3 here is CASSPHHRDGSVGANVLTF. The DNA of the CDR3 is TGTGCCAGCAGTCCCCACCACAGGGACGGATCGGTTGGGGCCAACGTCCTGACTTTC.